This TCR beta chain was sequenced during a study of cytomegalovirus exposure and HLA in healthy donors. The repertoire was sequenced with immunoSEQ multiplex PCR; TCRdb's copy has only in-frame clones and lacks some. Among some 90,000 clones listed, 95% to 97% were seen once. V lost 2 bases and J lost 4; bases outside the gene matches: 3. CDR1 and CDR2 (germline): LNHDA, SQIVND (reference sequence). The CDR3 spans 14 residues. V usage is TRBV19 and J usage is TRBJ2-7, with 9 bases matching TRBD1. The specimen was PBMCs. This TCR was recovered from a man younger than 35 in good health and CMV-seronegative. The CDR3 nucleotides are TGTGCCAGTAGTATACGGGACAGGGATTACGAGCAGTACTTC. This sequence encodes CASSIRDRDYEQYF.